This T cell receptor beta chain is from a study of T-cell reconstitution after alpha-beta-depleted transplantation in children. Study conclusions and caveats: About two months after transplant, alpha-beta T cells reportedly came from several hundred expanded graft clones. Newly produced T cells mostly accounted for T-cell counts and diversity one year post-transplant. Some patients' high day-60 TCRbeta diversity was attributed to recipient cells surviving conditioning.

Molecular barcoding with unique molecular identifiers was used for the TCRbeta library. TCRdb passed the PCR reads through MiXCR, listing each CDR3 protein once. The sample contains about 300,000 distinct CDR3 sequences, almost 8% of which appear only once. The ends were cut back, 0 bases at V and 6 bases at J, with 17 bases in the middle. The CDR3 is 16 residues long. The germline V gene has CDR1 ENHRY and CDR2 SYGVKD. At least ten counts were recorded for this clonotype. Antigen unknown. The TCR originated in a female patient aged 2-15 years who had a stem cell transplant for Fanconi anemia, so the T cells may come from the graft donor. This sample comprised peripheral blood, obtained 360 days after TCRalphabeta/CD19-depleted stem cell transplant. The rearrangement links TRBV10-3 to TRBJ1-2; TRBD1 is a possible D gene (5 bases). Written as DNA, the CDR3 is TGTGCCATCAGTGAGTCCGCGAAACAGGCCTGGAATGGCTACACCTTC. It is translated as CAISESAKQAWNGYTF.